This TCR beta chain was recovered during a study of OX40 agonist ivuxolimab in advanced cancers. There are 14 residues in the CDR3. Per germline, CDR1 SGHNT and CDR2 YYREEE (reference sequence). V shed 0 bases and J shed 2 bases, with 8 bases lying between them. Some clones are missing from TCRdb's copy, which holds only in-frame ones; the method was immunoSEQ multiplex PCR. The repertoire includes tens of thousands of clones, about 85% of them detected once, and 1.3% sits in the top ten. Autoimmune disease history or systemic immunosuppression meant exclusion. The source material was CD4+ or CD8+ T cells sorted from blood, sampled in a trial of the OX40 agonist ivuxolimab. The chain links TRBV5-4 to TRBJ2-5, with D unclear. The TCR was taken from an adult with an advanced solid tumor such as melanoma, head and neck, liver or kidney cancer. The CDR3 bases are TGTGCCAGCAGCTTGGGAAAGACGCAAGAGACCCAGTACTTC. The encoded protein is CASSLGKTQETQYF. Looking up the rest from reference TRBV5-4 and TRBJ2-5 gives the full variable domain: ETGVTQSPTHLIKTRGQQVTLRCSSQSGHNTVSWYQQALGQGPQFIFQYYREEENGRGNFPPRFSGLQFPNYSSELNVNALELDDSALYLCASSLGKTQETQYFGPGTRLLVL.